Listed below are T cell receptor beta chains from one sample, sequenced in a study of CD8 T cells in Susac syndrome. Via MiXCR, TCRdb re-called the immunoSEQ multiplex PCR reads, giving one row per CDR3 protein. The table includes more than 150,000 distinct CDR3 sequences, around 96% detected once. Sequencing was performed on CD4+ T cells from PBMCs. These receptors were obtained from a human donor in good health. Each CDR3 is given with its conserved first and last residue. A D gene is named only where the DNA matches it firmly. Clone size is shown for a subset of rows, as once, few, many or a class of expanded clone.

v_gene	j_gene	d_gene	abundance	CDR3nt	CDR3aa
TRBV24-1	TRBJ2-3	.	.	TGTGCCACCAGGACGACAGGTCTCCCGGATACGCAGTATTTT	CATRTTGLPDTQYF
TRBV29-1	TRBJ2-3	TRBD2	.	TGCAGCGTTCAATCTAGCGGGAGCACAGATACGCAGTATTTT	CSVQSSGSTDTQYF
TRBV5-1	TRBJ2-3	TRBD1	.	TGCGCCAGCAGCTTGAGACAGGGACCGGATACGCAGTATTTT	CASSLRQGPDTQYF
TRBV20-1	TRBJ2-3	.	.	TGCAGTGCTAGAGCGCGACTAACAGGGAGCACAGATACGCAGTATTTT	CSARARLTGSTDTQYF
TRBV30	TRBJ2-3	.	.	TGTGCCTGGGCCGGACCGGGACGCAACACAGATACGCAGTATTTT	CAWAGPGRNTDTQYF
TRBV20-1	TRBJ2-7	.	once	TGCAGTGCTAGATTAGCCGGCATGGGGGAGCAGTACTTC	CSARLAGMGEQYF
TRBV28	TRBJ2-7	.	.	TGTGCCAGCAGTAGCTGGGAGCAGTACTTC	CASSSWEQYF
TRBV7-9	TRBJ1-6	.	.	TGTGCCAGGGTCTGGTCATCACCCCTCCACTTT	CARVWSSPLHF
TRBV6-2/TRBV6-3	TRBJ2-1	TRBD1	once	TGTGCCAGCAGTTACACGCAGGGGGCATTAAGAAATGAGCAGTTCTTC	CASSYTQGALRNEQFF
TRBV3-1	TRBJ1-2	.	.	TGTGCCAGCAGCCAAGGGGGCAGGCGGGATGGCTACACCTTC	CASSQGGRRDGYTF
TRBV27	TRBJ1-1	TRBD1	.	TGTGCCAGCAACCGACAGGGACCAAACACTGAAGCTTTCTTT	CASNRQGPNTEAFF
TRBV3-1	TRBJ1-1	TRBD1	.	TGTGCCAGCAGCCATGACAGGGTGGGGACTGAAGCTTTCTTT	CASSHDRVGTEAFF
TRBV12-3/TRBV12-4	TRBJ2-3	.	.	TGTGCCAGCAGTTTAATCCCCAGAATTCCAGATACGCAGTATTTT	CASSLIPRIPDTQYF
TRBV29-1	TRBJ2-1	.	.	TGCAGCATCCTGGACCAAGGCTACAATGAGCAGTTCTTC	CSILDQGYNEQFF
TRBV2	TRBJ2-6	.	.	TGTGCCAGCACCCCTGGCTCTGGGGCCAACGTCCTGACTTTC	CASTPGSGANVLTF
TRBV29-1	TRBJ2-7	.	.	TGCAGCGTTGGGGTTAGCTCCGCCGAGCAGTACTTC	CSVGVSSAEQYF
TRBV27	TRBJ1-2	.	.	TGTGCCAGCAGCCCCGCCCCGTCCTATGGCTACACCTTC	CASSPAPSYGYTF
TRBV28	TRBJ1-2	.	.	TGTGCCACCGGGGGGTTTGGAGTCTATGGCTACACCTTC	CATGGFGVYGYTF
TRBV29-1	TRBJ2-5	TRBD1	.	TGCAGCGTTGACAGGGGGTTTGAGACCCAGTACTTC	CSVDRGFETQYF
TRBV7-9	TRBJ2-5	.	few	TGTGCCAGCAGCTTAGCTCGGTGGGAGACCCAGTACTTC	CASSLARWETQYF
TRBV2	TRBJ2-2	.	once	TGTGCCAGCAGTGAGCAGGGGACCGGGGAGCTGTTTTTT	CASSEQGTGELFF
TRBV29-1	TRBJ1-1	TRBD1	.	TGCAGCGTTGGGGGGACAGGGGCTGAAGCTTTCTTT	CSVGGTGAEAFF
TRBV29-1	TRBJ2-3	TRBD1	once	TGCAGCGTTGGGGGACAGGGCACAGATACGCAGTATTTT	CSVGGQGTDTQYF
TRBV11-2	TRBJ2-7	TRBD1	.	TGTGCCAGCAGCAGGCTGGCGGACAGGACCTACGAGCAGTACTTC	CASSRLADRTYEQYF
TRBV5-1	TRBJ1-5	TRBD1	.	TGCGCCAGCAGCTTCCAGGGGGGTCAGCCCCAGCATTTT	CASSFQGGQPQHF
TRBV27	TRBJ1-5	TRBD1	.	TGTGCCAGCAGTTCGACAGGGGGCAGGAGCAATCAGCCCCAGCATTTT	CASSSTGGRSNQPQHF
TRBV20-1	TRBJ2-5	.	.	TGCAGTGCTGGATTGTACCAAGAGACCCAGTACTTC	CSAGLYQETQYF
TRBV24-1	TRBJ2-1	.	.	TGTGCCACCAGTGATTACAGCGACAATGAGCAGTTCTTC	CATSDYSDNEQFF
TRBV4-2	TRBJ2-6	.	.	TGTGCCAGCAGCGGGTCGGGGGCAAGCTCTGGGGCCAACGTCCTGACTTTC	CASSGSGASSGANVLTF
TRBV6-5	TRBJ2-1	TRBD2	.	TGTGCCAGCAGTTACAGCGGGGGGGGCAATGAGCAGTTCTTC	CASSYSGGGNEQFF
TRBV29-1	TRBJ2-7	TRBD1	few	TGCAGCGTTGCGCCGGGACAGGGGTCCTACGAGCAGTACTTC	CSVAPGQGSYEQYF
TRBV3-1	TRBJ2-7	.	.	TGTGCCAGCAGCCACCCAGGGGACGAGCAGTACTTC	CASSHPGDEQYF
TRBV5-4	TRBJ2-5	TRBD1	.	TGTGCCAGCAGCTGGGACAGGGCATCGGAGACCCAGTACTTC	CASSWDRASETQYF
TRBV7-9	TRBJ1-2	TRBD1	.	TGTGCCAGCAGCGTAACCCAGGGGGCTGGCTACACCTTC	CASSVTQGAGYTF
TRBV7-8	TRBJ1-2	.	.	TGTGCCAGCAGCTTAGCGCTGGGCAGATACTATGGCTACACCTTC	CASSLALGRYYGYTF
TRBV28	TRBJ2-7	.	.	TGTGCCAGCAGTTTGCCCATCGTCGGCGAGCAGTACTTC	CASSLPIVGEQYF
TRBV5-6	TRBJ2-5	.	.	TGTGCCAGCAGCACGGGCCAAGAAGAGACCCAGTACTTC	CASSTGQEETQYF
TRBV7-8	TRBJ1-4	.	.	TGTGCCAGCAGCTTAGCCCCAGGGGTGGCAACTAATGAAAAACTGTTTTTT	CASSLAPGVATNEKLFF
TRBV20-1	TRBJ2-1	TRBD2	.	TGCAGTGCTCCACGGGGGGGCCTTGACAATGAGCAGTTCTTC	CSAPRGGLDNEQFF
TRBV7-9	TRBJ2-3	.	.	TGTGCCAGTCGGGGATCCGGGGCCGATACGCAGTATTTT	CASRGSGADTQYF
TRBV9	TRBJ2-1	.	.	TGTGCCAGCAGCGTAGCTGGCGGGGTGCGGTTCTTC	CASSVAGGVRFF
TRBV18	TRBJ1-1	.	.	TGTGCCAGCTCACGCCGCGGGGTGGACACTGAAGCTTTCTTT	CASSRRGVDTEAFF
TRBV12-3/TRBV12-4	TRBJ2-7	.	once	TGTGCCAGCACCACAACAGGAGTCTACGAGCAGTACTTC	CASTTTGVYEQYF
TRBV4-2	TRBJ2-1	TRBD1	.	TGTGCCAGCAGCCAATATGACAGGGGGATTAACAATGAGCAGTTCTTC	CASSQYDRGINNEQFF
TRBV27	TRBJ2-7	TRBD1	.	TGTGCCAGCAGTACCCTCGGACAGGGGTTCTCCTACGAGCAGTACTTC	CASSTLGQGFSYEQYF
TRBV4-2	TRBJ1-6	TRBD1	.	TGTGCCAGCAGCCAAGCTACAGGGGATGGGGATTCACCCCTCCACTTT	CASSQATGDGDSPLHF
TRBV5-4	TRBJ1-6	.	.	TGTGCCAGCAGCGGACCAGGGAGTTCACCCCTCCACTTT	CASSGPGSSPLHF
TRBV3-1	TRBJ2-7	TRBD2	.	TGTGCCAGCAGCCTGTCTAGCGGGGGGATATACGAGCAGTACTTC	CASSLSSGGIYEQYF
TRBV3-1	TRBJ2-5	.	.	TGTGCCAGCAGCCGCTCGGGGGGCGGGGAGACCCAGTACTTC	CASSRSGGGETQYF
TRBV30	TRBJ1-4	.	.	TGTGCCTGGAGCCTAACAGGGTTGGAAAAACTGTTTTTT	CAWSLTGLEKLFF
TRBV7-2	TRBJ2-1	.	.	TGTGCCAGCAGCTTAGAACAGGACCCCTCCTACAATGAGCAGTTCTTC	CASSLEQDPSYNEQFF
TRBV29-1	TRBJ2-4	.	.	TGCAGCGTCGCGACGGGGGTGGGAAACATTCAGTACTTC	CSVATGVGNIQYF
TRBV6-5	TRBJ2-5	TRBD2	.	TGTGCCAGTCGTCGGACTAGCGGGTGGGAGACCCAGTACTTC	CASRRTSGWETQYF
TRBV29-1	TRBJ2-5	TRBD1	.	TGCAGCGCCAGGGACAGGGGATGGGAGACCCAGTACTTC	CSARDRGWETQYF